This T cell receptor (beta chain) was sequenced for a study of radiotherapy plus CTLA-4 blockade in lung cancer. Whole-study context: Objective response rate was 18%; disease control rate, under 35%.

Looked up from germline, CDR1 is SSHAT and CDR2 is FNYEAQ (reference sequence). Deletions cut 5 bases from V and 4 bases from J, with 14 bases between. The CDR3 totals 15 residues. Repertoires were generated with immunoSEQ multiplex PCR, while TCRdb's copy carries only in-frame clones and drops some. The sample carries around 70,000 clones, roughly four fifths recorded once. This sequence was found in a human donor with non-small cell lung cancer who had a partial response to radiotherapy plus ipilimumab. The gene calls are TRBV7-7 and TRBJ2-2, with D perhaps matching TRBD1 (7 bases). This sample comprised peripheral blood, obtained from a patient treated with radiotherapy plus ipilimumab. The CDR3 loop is CASSQTQGGTGELFF. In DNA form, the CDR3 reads TGTGCCAGCAGCCAGACTCAGGGGGGCACCGGGGAGCTGTTTTTT.